Described below is a single T cell receptor beta chain sequence and its context. The data belong to a study of blood T cell repertoires in COVID-19. Whole-study context: Both acute and convalescent COVID-19 samples were obtained from the United States, Italy and Spain. Sources were T cells, B-cell-depleted T cells, or PBMCs; the material itself was cDNA or gDNA.

The CDR3 sequence is 15 residues long. V was shortened by 2 bases and J by 10 bases, with 15 bases between the two germline ends. Germline CDR1 SGHTA, CDR2 FQGNSA. As handled by the study authors: Counts of nucleated cells, estimated from reference gene primer amplification, were obtained. Libraries were prepared by immunoSEQ multiplex PCR; TCRdb keeps only in-frame clonotypes and omits some of them. V, J and clone size derive from that table, while D and trimming were established from the DNA sequence. The sample records some 400,000 clones, approximately 77% being singletons. The source is a human donor with acute or convalescent COVID-19. The donor label of this sample is uncertain. The chain joins TRBV7-2 to TRBJ1-6; TRBD1 might be the D (5 bases). Source material: peripheral blood. CDR3 in DNA: TGTGCCAGCAGCTTATATGCAGGGCGACGGTCACCCCTCCACTTT. Translating it yields CASSLYAGRRSPLHF. Supplemented by reference TRBV7-2 and TRBJ1-6, the full variable domain reads GAGVSQSPSNKVTEKGKDVELRCDPISGHTALYWYRQSLGQGLEFLIYFQGNSAPDKSGLPSDRFSAERTGGSVSTLTIQRTQQEDSAVYLCASSLYAGRRSPLHFGNGTRLTVT.